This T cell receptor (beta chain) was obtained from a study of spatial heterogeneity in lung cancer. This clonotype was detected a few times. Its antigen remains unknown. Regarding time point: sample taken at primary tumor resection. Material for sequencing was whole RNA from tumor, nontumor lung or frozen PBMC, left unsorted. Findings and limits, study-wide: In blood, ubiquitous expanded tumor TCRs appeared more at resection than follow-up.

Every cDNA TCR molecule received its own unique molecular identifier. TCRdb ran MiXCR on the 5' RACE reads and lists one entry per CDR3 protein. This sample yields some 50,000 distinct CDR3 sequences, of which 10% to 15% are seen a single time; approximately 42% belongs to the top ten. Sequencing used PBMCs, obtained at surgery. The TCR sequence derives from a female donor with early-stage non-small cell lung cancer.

CDR3 protein: CASSNRYTEAFF. The CDR3 DNA follows: TGTGCCAGTAGCAACAGGTACACTGAAGCTTTCTTT. The V call is TRBV19, the J call TRBJ1-1; TRBD1 might be the D (5 bases). Trimming removed 6 bases from V and 3 bases from J, with 8 bases in between. Germline CDR1 LNHDA, CDR2 SQIVND (reference sequence). The CDR3 covers 12 residues.